This is a list of T cell receptor beta chains from one sample in a study of T cells in localized non-small cell lung cancer. The repertoire was sequenced with immunoSEQ multiplex PCR; TCRdb's copy has only in-frame clones and lacks some. The sample lists around 8,000 clones, 90% to 95% seen once, with around 4.6% in the top ten. Sequenced here: peripheral blood mononuclear cells, sampled before any cancer treatment. These receptors all stem from a male donor at least 60 years old with stage II lung adenocarcinoma. Each CDR3 is given with its conserved first and last residue. Each record gives: V gene, clone size, D gene, J gene, CDR3 DNA, CDR3 protein. D genes are given only for firm matches. Where a row states a size, it is once, few, many or the class of an expanded clone; other rows omit it.

>TRBV11-2|once|.|TRBJ1-1
TGTGCCAGCAGCTTGTATGTGGGGGCGTGGGAGAGGAACACTGAAGCTTTCTTT
CASSLYVGAWERNTEAFF
>TRBV11-2|once|TRBD1|TRBJ2-5
TGTGCCAGCAGCTTAGGACAGGGGGCCGGGGAGACCCAGTACTTC
CASSLGQGAGETQYF
>TRBV20-1|.|.|TRBJ1-5
TGCAGTGCGGAAAAAGGGGCCCAGCACTTT
CSAEKGAQHF
>TRBV6-5|.|.|TRBJ1-3
TGTGCCAGCAGTTACTCGAAGGGGAACGGAAACACCATATATTTT
CASSYSKGNGNTIYF
>TRBV25-1|.|.|TRBJ2-1
TGTGCCAGCAGGGAAACAGGGACGCTCCCCAATGAGCAGTTCTTC
CASRETGTLPNEQFF
>TRBV6-6|.|.|TRBJ2-3
TGTGCCAGCACCGGGACTCCCACAGATACGCAGTATTTT
CASTGTPTDTQYF
>TRBV5-5|.|.|TRBJ1-5
TGTGCCAGCAGCTGGGATTTGTTGCCTAATCAGCCCCAGCATTTT
CASSWDLLPNQPQHF
>TRBV5-1|.|.|TRBJ1-3
TGCGCCAGCAGCTTGGTCGGCGGGAGCTCTGGAAACACCATATATTTT
CASSLVGGSSGNTIYF
>TRBV9|.|.|TRBJ2-7
TGTGCCAGCAGCGTAGCCCCCGGGGGCTACGAGCAGTACTTC
CASSVAPGGYEQYF
>TRBV4-3|.|.|TRBJ2-1
TGCGCCAGCAGCCAAAGTTGGGATGAGCAGTTCTTC
CASSQSWDEQFF
>TRBV9|.|TRBD1|TRBJ1-4
TGTGCCAGCAGCGCCTGGGACAGGGGTAATGAAAAACTGTTTTTT
CASSAWDRGNEKLFF
>TRBV5-4|.|.|TRBJ2-1
TGTGCCAGCAGCTTTATTCCCCTGGGGGTCTACAATGAGCAGTTCTTC
CASSFIPLGVYNEQFF
>TRBV19|few|TRBD1|TRBJ1-5
TGTGCCAGTAGTACCTACCGGGACAGGGCAAATAATCAGCCCCAGCATTTT
CASSTYRDRANNQPQHF
>TRBV27|.|.|TRBJ1-5
TGTGCCAGCGGAGCTTATGGAATCAATCAGCCCCAGCATTTT
CASGAYGINQPQHF
>TRBV5-4|.|.|TRBJ1-1
TGTGCCAGCAGCTTGGAGATGGGGGGCACTGAAGCTTTCTTT
CASSLEMGGTEAFF
>TRBV5-1|.|TRBD1|TRBJ2-5
TGCGCCAGCAGCCGCTCGGACAGGGTCGAGACCCAGTACTTC
CASSRSDRVETQYF
>TRBV28|.|.|TRBJ2-7
TGTGCCAGCAGTTTTAACGGGGGTTCCTACGAGCAGTACTTC
CASSFNGGSYEQYF
>TRBV9|.|.|TRBJ1-3
TGTGCCAGCAGCTTCTCAGGGGAGGTTGGAAACACCATATATTTT
CASSFSGEVGNTIYF